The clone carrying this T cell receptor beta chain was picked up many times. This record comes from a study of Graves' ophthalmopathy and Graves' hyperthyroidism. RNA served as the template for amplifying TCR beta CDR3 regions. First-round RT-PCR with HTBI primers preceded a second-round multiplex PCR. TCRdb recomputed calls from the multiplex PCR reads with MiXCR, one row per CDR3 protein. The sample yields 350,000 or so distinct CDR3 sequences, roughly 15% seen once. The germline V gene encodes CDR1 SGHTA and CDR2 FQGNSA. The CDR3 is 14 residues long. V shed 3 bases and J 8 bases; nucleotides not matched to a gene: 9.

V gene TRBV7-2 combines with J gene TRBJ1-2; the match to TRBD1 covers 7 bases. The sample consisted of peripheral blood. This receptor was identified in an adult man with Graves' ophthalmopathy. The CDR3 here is CASSFYQGEGGYTF. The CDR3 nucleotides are TGTGCCAGCAGCTTTTACCAGGGGGAAGGCGGCTACACCTTC.